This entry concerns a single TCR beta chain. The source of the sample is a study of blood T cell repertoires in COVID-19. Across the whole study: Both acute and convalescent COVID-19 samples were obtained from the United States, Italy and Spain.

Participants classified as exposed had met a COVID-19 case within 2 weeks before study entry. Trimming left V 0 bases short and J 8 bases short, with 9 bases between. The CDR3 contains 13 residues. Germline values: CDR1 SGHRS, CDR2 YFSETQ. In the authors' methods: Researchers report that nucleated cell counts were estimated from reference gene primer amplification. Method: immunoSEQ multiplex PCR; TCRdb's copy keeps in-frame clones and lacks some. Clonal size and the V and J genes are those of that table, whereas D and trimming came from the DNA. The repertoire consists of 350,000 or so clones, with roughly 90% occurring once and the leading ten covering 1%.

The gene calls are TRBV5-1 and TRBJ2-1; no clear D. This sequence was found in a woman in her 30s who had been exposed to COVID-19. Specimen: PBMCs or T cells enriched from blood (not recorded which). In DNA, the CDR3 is TGCGCCAGCAGCTTGGGGAGTGCGGATGAGCAGTTCTTC. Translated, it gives CASSLGSADEQFF. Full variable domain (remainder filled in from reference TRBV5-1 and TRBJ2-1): KAGVTQTPRYLIKTRGQQVTLSCSPISGHRSVSWYQQTPGQGLQFLFEYFSETQRNKGNFPGRFSGRQFSNSRSEMNVSTLELGDSALYLCASSLGSADEQFFGPGTRLTVL.